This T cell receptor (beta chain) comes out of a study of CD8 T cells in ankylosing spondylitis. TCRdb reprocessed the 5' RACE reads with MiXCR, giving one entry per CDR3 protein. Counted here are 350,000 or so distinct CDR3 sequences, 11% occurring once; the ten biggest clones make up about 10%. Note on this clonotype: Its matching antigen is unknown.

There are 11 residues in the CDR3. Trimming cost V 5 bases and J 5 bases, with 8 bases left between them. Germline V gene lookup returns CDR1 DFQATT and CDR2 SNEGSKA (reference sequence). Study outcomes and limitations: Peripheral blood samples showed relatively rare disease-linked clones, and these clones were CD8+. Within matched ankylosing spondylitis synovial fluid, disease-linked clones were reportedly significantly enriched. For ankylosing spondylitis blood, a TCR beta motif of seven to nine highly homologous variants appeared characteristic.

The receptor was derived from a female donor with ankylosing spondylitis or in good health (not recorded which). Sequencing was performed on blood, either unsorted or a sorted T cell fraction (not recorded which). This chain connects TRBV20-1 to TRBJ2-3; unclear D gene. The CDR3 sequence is CSAGVGDTQYF. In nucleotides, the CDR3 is TGCAGTGCTGGGGTCGGAGATACGCAGTATTTT.